Described below is a single T cell receptor (beta chain) sequence and its context. What it recognizes is unknown. Using a J-beta primer mix together with a sample-barcoded 5' primer, a second PCR was run for about 7 to 12 cycles. The study obtained at least 3 million CDR3-containing paired-end reads from every sample. Via MiXCR, TCRdb re-called the 5' RACE reads, giving one row per CDR3 protein. The repertoire holds about 970,000 distinct CDR3 sequences, roughly 51% seen once, with about 22% in the top ten. This entry is derived from a study of blood T cells in healthy people across ages. Broader study findings: Diversity was estimated from one million T cells, and these estimates were considered underestimates. With unsorted PBMCs, a conclusive comparison of naive versus antigen-experienced cells was not possible.

The CDR3 covers 15 residues. J lost 5 bases, V lost 4 bases, and 9 bases had no gene match. Looked up from germline, CDR1 is SGHNT and CDR2 is YYREEE (reference sequence). This TCR came from a woman in her fifties or sixties in good health. The sequenced sample was blood. The gene calls are TRBV5-4 and TRBJ2-5; 9 bases line up with TRBD1. The chain's CDR3 is CASSPGTGRMETQYF. The CDR3 DNA follows: TGTGCCAGCAGCCCAGGGACAGGGCGTATGGAGACCCAGTACTTC. The full variable domain, in which reference TRBV5-4 and TRBJ2-5 provide the parts outside the CDR3, is ETGVTQSPTHLIKTRGQQVTLRCSSQSGHNTVSWYQQALGQGPQFIFQYYREEENGRGNFPPRFSGLQFPNYSSELNVNALELDDSALYLCASSPGTGRMETQYFGPGTRLLVL.